This T cell receptor (beta chain) comes out of a study of T cell repertoires in ileal Crohn's disease. The V end was cut by 0 bases, the J end by 6 bases, with 11 bases between. Germline CDR1 reads SEHNR; CDR2 reads FQNEAQ (reference sequence). This CDR3 has 14 amino acids. Sequencing was performed with immunoSEQ multiplex PCR; in TCRdb, only in-frame clones are kept and a portion is missing. The sample lists over 3,500 clones; roughly 74% were seen once. The sequence came from an adult with Crohn's disease. The rearrangement joins TRBV7-9 to TRBJ1-1; D ambiguous. Sequenced input: ileal tissue. CDR3 nucleotide sequence: TGTGCCAGCAGCTTAGCGATCCCAGGTCCTGAAGCTTTCTTT. Amino acid sequence: CASSLAIPGPEAFF.